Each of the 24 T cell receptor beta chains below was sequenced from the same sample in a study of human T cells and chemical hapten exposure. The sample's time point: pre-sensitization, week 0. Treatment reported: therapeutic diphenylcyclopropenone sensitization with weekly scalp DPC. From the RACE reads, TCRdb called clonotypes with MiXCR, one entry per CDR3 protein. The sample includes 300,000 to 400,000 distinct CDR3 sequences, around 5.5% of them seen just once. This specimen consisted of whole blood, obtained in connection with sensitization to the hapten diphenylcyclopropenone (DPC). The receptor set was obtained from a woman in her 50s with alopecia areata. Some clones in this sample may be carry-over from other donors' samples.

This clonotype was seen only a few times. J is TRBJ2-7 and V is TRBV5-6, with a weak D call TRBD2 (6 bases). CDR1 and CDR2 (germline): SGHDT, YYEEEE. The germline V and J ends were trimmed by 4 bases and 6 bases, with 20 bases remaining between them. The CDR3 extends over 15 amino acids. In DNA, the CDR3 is TGTGCCAGCAGCGGGGGAGGTGGCCGTCTGGGCGAGCAGTACTTC. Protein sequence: CASSGGGGRLGEQYF.

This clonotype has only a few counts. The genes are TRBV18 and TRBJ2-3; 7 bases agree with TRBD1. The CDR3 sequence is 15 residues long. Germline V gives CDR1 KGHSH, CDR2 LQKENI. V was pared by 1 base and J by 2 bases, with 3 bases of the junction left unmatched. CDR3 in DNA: TGTGCCAGCTCACCACGGGACAGATACACAGATACGCAGTATTTT. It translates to CASSPRDRYTDTQYF.

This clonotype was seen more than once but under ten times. The CDR3 spells CASTGEVTDTQYF. CDR3 coding DNA: TGTGCCAGCACGGGGGAGGTAACAGATACGCAGTATTTT. V is TRBV13 and J is TRBJ2-3; maybe TRBD2 (6 bases). The CDR3 spans 13 residues. Looked up from germline, CDR1 is PRHDT and CDR2 is FYEKMQ (reference sequence). Trimming removed 7 bases at V and 3 bases at J, with 11 bases between. Full variable domain (outside the CDR3, taken from reference TRBV13 and TRBJ2-3): AAGVIQSPRHLIKEKRETATLKCYPIPRHDTVYWYQQGPGQDPQFLISFYEKMQSDKGSIPDRFSAQQFSDYHSELNMSSLELGDSALYFCASTGEVTDTQYFGPGTRLTVL.

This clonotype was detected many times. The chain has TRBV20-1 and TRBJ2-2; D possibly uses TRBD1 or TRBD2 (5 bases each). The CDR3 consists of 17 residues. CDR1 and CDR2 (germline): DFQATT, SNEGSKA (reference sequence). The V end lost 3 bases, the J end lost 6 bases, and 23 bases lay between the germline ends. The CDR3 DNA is TGCAGTGCTAGTGCGACCGGGGCCCAAACTAGGGCCGGGGAGCTGTTTTTT. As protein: CSASATGAQTRAGELFF.

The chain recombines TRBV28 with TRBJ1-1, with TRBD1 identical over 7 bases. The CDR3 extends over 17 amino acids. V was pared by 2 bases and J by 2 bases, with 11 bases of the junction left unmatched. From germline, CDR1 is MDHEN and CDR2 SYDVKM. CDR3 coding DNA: TGTGCCAGCAGTTTAAGTCTAGACAGGGAGATCAACACTGAAGCTTTCTTT. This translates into CASSLSLDREINTEAFF.

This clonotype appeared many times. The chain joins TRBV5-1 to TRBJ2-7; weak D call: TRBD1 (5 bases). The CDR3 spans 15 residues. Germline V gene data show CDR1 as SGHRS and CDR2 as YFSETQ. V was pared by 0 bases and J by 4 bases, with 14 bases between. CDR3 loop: CASSLAEQGRYEQYF. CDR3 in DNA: TGCGCCAGCAGCTTGGCCGAGCAGGGTCGGTACGAGCAGTACTTC.

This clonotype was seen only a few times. The CDR3 here is CASRNPPGQGGNIQYF. The CDR3 DNA is TGTGCCAGCAGAAACCCCCCGGGACAGGGGGGAAACATTCAGTACTTC. The chain links TRBV28 to TRBJ2-4, with 11 positions matching TRBD1. V trimming: 6 bases; J trimming: 6 bases; junction bases outside the gene matches: 10. This CDR3 spans 16 amino acids. CDR1 and CDR2 from the germline V gene are MDHEN and SYDVKM.

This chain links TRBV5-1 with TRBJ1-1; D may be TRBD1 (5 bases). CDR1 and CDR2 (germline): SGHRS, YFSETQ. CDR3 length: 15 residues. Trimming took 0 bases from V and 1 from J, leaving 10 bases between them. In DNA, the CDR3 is TGCGCCAGCAGCTTGGAACCAGGGTCGAACACTGAAGCTTTCTTT. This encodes CASSLEPGSNTEAFF.

CDR3 loop: CASSYSLRGGRFYSNQPQHF. CDR3 sequence (DNA): TGTGCCAGCAGTTACTCGCTCCGGGGGGGACGATTTTATAGCAATCAGCCCCAGCATTTT. The J gene is TRBJ1-5, the V gene TRBV6-2 or TRBV6-3; D possibly corresponds to TRBD1 (5 bases). V shed 0 bases and J shed 0 bases, with 21 bases lying between them. CDR1 and CDR2 from the germline V gene are MNHEY and SVGEGT. The CDR3 has 20 amino acids.

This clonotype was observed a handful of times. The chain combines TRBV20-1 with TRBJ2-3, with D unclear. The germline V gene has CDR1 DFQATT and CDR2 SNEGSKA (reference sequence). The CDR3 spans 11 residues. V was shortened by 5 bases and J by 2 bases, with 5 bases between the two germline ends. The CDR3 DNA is TGCAGTGCTCTCCCCACAGATACGCAGTATTTT. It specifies CSALPTDTQYF.

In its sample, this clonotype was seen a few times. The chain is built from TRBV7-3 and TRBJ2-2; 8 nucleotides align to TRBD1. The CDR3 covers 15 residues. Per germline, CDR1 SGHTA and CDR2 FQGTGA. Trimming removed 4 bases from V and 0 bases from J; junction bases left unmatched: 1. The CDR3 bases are TGTGCCAGCAGCTGGGGACAGGCGAACACCGGGGAGCTGTTTTTT. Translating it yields CASSWGQANTGELFF.

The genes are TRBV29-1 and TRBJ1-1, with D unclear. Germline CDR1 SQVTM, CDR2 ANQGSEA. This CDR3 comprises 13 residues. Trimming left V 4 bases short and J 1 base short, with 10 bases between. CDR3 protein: CSVARERNTEAFF. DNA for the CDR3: TGCAGCGTTGCGCGGGAGAGGAACACTGAAGCTTTCTTT.

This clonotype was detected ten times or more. CDR3: CASSTEPGHPNYGYTF. The CDR3 region has the DNA TGTGCCAGTAGTACGGAGCCGGGACACCCTAACTATGGCTACACCTTC. This chain connects TRBV19 to TRBJ1-2; D is possibly TRBD1 (6 bases). This CDR3 is built from 16 residues. Germline V gene lookup returns CDR1 LNHDA and CDR2 SQIVND (reference sequence). Trimming cost V 4 bases and J 0 bases, with 15 bases left between them.

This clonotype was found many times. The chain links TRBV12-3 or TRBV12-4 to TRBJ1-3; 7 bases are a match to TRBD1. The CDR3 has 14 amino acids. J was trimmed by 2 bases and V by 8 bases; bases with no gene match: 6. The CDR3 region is CASGYGTAGNTIYF. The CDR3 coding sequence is TGTGCCAGCGGTTACGGGACAGCTGGAAACACCATATATTTT.

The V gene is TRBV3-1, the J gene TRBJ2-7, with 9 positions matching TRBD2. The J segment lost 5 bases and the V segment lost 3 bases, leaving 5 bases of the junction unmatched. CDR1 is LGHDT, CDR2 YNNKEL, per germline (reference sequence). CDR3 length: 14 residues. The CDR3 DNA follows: TGTGCCAGCAGCCAGGGACTAGCTTCGGACGAGCAGTACTTC. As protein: CASSQGLASDEQYF.

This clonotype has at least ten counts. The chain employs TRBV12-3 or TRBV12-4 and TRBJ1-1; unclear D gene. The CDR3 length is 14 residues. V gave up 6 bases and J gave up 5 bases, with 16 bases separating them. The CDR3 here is CASSKGRGSTEAFF. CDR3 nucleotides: TGTGCCAGCAGCAAGGGCCGGGGATCGACTGAAGCTTTCTTT.

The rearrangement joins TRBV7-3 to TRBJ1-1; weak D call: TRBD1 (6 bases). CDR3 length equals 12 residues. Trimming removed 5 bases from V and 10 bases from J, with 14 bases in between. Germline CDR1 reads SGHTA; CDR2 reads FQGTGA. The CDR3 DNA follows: TGTGCCAGCAGCCCCGCAGGGGAGGTAGCTTTCTTT. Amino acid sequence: CASSPAGEVAFF.

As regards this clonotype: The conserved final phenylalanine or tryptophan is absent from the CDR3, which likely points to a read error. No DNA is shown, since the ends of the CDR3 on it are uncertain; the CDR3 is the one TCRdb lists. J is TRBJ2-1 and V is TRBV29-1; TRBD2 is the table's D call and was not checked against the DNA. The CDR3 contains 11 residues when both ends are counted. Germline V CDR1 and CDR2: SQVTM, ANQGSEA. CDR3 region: CSVDTGARGQL.

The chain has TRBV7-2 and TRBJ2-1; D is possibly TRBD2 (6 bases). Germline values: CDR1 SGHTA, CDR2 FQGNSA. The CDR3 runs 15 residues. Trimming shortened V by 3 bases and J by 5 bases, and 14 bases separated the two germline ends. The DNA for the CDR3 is TGTGCCAGCAGCTTCGAGACTAGTAGTCACAATGAGCAGTTCTTC. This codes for CASSFETSSHNEQFF.

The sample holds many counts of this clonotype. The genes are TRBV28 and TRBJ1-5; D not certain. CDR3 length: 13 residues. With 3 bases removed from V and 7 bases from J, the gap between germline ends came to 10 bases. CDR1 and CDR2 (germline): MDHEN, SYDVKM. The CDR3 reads CASSFEGVQPQHF. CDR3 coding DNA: TGTGCCAGCAGTTTCGAGGGAGTCCAGCCCCAGCATTTT.

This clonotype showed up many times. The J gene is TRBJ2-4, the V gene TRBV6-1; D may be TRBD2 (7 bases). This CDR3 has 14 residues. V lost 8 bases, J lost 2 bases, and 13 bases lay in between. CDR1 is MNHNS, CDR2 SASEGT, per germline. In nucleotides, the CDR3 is TGTGCCAGCTTGAAGGGGGGGTCCAAAAACATTCAGTACTTC. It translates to CASLKGGSKNIQYF.

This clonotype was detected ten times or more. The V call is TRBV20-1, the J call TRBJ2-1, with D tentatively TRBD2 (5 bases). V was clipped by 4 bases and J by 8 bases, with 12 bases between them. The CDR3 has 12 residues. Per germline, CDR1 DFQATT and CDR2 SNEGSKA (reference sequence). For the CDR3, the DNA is TGCAGTGCTACTGACCGTAGCGATGAGCAGTTCTTC. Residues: CSATDRSDEQFF.

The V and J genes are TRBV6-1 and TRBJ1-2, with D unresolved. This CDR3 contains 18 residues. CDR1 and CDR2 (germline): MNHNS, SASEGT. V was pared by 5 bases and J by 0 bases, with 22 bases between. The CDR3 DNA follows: TGTGCCAGCAGTCCTGACTTAAACCGGGGTTTATCTAACTATGGCTACACCTTC. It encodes CASSPDLNRGLSNYGYTF.

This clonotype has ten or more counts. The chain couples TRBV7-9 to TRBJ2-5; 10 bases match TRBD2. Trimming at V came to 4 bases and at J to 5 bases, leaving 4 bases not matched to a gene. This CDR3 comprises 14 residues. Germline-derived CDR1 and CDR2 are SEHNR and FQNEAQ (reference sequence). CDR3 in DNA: TGTGCCAGCAGCTCTAGCGGGAGTCCCGAGACCCAGTACTTC. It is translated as CASSSSGSPETQYF.